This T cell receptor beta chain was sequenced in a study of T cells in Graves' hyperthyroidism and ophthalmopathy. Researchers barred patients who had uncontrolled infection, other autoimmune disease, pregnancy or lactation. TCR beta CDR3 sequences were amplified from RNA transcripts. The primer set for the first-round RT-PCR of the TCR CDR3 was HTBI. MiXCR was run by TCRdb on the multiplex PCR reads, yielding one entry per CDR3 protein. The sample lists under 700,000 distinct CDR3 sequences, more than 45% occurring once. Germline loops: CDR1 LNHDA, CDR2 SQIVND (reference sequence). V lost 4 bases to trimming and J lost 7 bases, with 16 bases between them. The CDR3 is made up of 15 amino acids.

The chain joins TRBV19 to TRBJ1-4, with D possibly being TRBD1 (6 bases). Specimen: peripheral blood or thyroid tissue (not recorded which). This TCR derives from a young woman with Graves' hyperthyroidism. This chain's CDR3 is CASSTEQGTGEKLFF. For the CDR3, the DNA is TGTGCCAGTAGTACCGAACAGGGTACTGGTGAAAAACTGTTTTTT.